This T cell receptor (beta chain) originates from a study of OX40 agonist ivuxolimab in advanced cancers. Overall study: Dose-escalation patients had hepatocellular carcinoma, melanoma, renal cell or head and neck cancer. At just under 85% male, the cohort had a mean age of approximately 60 years, ranging from roughly 20 to 79. General study findings and limits: More expanded clones were found, on average, in CD8+ than in CD4+ T cells. Nonresponders, in some cases, also had low normalized T-cell clonal expansion.

Of note for this clone: Antigen: not known.

The CDR3 sequence is 16 residues long. Trimming removed 8 bases from V and 2 bases from J, with 20 bases in between. From germline, CDR1 is MDHEN and CDR2 SYDVKM. Repertoires were generated with immunoSEQ multiplex PCR, while TCRdb's copy carries only in-frame clones and drops some. Among 60,000 to 80,000 clones listed, 89% were seen once. The input for sequencing was CD4+ or CD8+ T cells sorted from blood, taken in a trial of the OX40 agonist ivuxolimab. The V call is TRBV28, the J call TRBJ2-3, with a possible D match to TRBD2 (5 bases). This sequence was found in an adult with an advanced solid tumor such as melanoma, head and neck, liver or kidney cancer. The CDR3 coding sequence is TGTGCCAGCGGCTCTATAAGCGGTAGGGTCACAGATACGCAGTATTTT. Translation gives CASGSISGRVTDTQYF.